Shown below are 5 T cell receptor beta chains from a single sample sequenced in a study of T cells in localized non-small cell lung cancer. Clones were sequenced by immunoSEQ multiplex PCR, and TCRdb holds only the in-frame ones, with some missing. The data show more than 1,400 clones, about 25% seen once. Sequenced material: normal lung tissue next to the tumor, taken before any cancer treatment. These receptors originate from a woman between 18 and 50 years old with stage III lung adenocarcinoma.

This clone appeared a few times. The V and J genes are TRBV30 and TRBJ1-5, with D perhaps matching TRBD1 (5 bases). Germline CDR1 reads GTSNPN; CDR2 reads SVGIG (reference sequence). This CDR3 region has 15 residues. With 2 bases removed from V and 0 bases from J, the gap between germline ends came to 11 bases. The CDR3 region is CAWSSDRYSNQPQHF. The CDR3 coding sequence is TGTGCCTGGAGTTCCGACAGATATAGCAATCAGCCCCAGCATTTT.

The gene calls are TRBV28 and TRBJ1-2, with 8 bases matching TRBD1. J was trimmed by 8 bases and V by 7 bases; bases with no gene match: 9. Germline V lookup: CDR1 MDHEN, CDR2 SYDVKM. This CDR3 spans 13 amino acids. The CDR3 region has the DNA TGTGCCAGCACTGCCCAGGGGGCGGGAGGCTACACCTTC. Its protein product is CASTAQGAGGYTF.

The chain links TRBV19 to TRBJ2-7; 9 bases are a match to TRBD1. Germline-derived CDR1 and CDR2 are LNHDA and SQIVND (reference sequence). The CDR3 is made up of 16 amino acids. Unmatched junction bases numbered 4, after V lost 1 base and J lost 0 bases. This CDR3 is CASSIVLGQGSYEQYF. CDR3 in DNA: TGTGCCAGTAGTATAGTCTTGGGACAGGGCTCCTACGAGCAGTACTTC.

This sequence joins TRBV5-1 and TRBJ2-5; D is perhaps TRBD2 (6 bases). The CDR3 contains 15 residues. Trimming left V 0 bases short and J 5 bases short, with 14 bases between. The germline V gene encodes CDR1 SGHRS and CDR2 YFSETQ. The CDR3 is CASSLDPGLGETQYF. The CDR3 DNA reads as TGCGCCAGCAGCTTGGACCCGGGACTCGGCGAGACCCAGTACTTC.

This chain links TRBV6-8 with TRBJ1-5; TRBD1 is a possible D gene (6 bases). Germline values: CDR1 MNHGY, CDR2 SAAAGT. The CDR3 has 16 residues. V was trimmed by 6 bases and J by 0 bases, leaving 15 bases between them. CDR3 sequence (DNA): TGTGCCAGCAGCTCAATCCCGGACAGTAGCAATCAGCCCCAGCATTTT. Translated, it gives CASSSIPDSSNQPQHF.